The 14 T cell receptor beta chains given below trace back to one sample, sequenced in a study of cytomegalovirus exposure and HLA in healthy donors (dated by TCRdb to about 2017). Library generation was performed with the immunoSEQ multiplex PCR assay. For the multiplex PCR, a mixture combining 60 forward primers for TCR Vbeta segments and 13 reverse primers for TCR Jbeta segments was used. In its TCRdb copy, this immuneACCESS table keeps in-frame sequences only and misses some clones. Where compared with another copy, unresolved V genes explain less than half of these, and the others have no known cause. Counted in this sample were over 150,000 clones; under 80% of them appeared once. Jointly, the top ten make up approximately 13% of the sample. The material sequenced was PBMCs. The receptors here all came from a woman aged 45-59 years in good health and CMV-seropositive.

This chain uses TRBV6-5 with TRBJ2-1, with 9 positions matching TRBD2. The CDR3 runs 15 residues. Looked up from germline, CDR1 is MNHEY and CDR2 is SVGAGI. The J segment lost 9 bases and the V segment lost 6 bases, leaving 12 bases of the junction unmatched. The CDR3, as DNA: TGTGCCAGCAGCCCAGGCGGGGGGGCGGGGAGTGAGCAGTTCTTC. This encodes CASSPGGGAGSEQFF.

This chain uses TRBV6-1 with TRBJ1-6, with D possibly TRBD1 on 5 matching bases. CDR3 length: 14 amino acids. Deletions cut 8 bases from V and 10 bases from J, with 18 bases between. In germline, CDR1 is MNHNS, CDR2 SASEGT. CDR3 DNA sequence: TGTGCCAGCGGTTTCAGGGCGCGGGAGTCACCCCTCCACTTT. Protein product: CASGFRARESPLHF.

The chain carries TRBV6-1 and TRBJ2-5, with 10 positions matching TRBD2. The CDR3 sequence is 15 residues long. CDR1 and CDR2 (germline): MNHNS, SASEGT. V lost 2 bases and J lost 0; bases outside the gene matches: 0. The CDR3 region is CASSELAGDQETQYF. The CDR3 DNA is TGTGCCAGCAGTGAACTAGCGGGGGACCAAGAGACCCAGTACTTC.

This chain joins TRBV19 and TRBJ1-1; a weak D match, TRBD1 (5 bases). The V end lost 4 bases, the J end lost 5 bases, and 17 bases lay between the germline ends. Per germline, CDR1 LNHDA and CDR2 SQIVND (reference sequence). This CDR3 comprises 15 residues. The CDR3 DNA follows: TGTGCCAGTAGTAGCTCCCAGGGTTACAATACTGAAGCTTTCTTT. It encodes CASSSSQGYNTEAFF. Full variable domain (remainder filled in from reference TRBV19 and TRBJ1-1): DGGITQSPKYLFRKEGQNVTLSCEQNLNHDAMYWYRQDPGQGLRLIYYSQIVNDFQKGDIAEGYSVSREKKESFPLTVTSAQKNPTAFYLCASSSSQGYNTEAFFGQGTRLTVV.

The rearrangement links TRBV2 to TRBJ1-6; TRBD1 might be the D (5 bases). Germline CDR1 reads SNHLY; CDR2 reads FYNNEI. The V end was cut by 8 bases, the J end by 0 bases, with 11 bases between. The CDR3 has 15 amino acids. The DNA of the CDR3 is TGTGCCAGCCGGCCGGGGGACTCCTATAATTCACCCCTCCACTTT. The encoded protein is CASRPGDSYNSPLHF.

The genes are TRBV7-9 and TRBJ2-7, with D possibly matching TRBD1 (5 bases). CDR1 SEHNR and CDR2 FQNEAQ come from the germline V gene (reference sequence). This CDR3 region has 15 residues. Trimming shortened V by 2 bases and J by 2 bases, and 13 bases separated the two germline ends. The CDR3 here is CASSLSTGVTYEQYF. The DNA of the CDR3 is TGTGCCAGCAGCTTAAGTACAGGCGTTACCTACGAGCAGTACTTC.

The rearrangement joins TRBV7-2 to TRBJ2-5, with D perhaps matching TRBD1 (6 bases). This CDR3 spans 17 amino acids. Germline CDR1 SGHTA, CDR2 FQGNSA. With 1 base removed from V and 5 bases from J, the gap between germline ends came to 20 bases. This CDR3 reads CASSLDPIGGPGETQYF. The CDR3, as DNA: TGTGCCAGCAGCTTAGACCCTATAGGGGGACCAGGGGAGACCCAGTACTTC.

This chain uses TRBV5-1 with TRBJ2-3; D remains ambiguous. Per germline, CDR1 SGHRS and CDR2 YFSETQ. V was shortened by 1 base and J by 2 bases, with 5 bases between the two germline ends. This CDR3 spans 13 amino acids. CDR3 region: CASSLLITDTQYF. The CDR3 coding sequence is TGCGCCAGCAGCTTGTTAATCACAGATACGCAGTATTTT.

The chain combines TRBV7-9 with TRBJ2-7; 8 bases match TRBD1. This CDR3 comprises 15 residues. J lost 5 bases, V lost 5 bases, and 11 bases had no gene match. In germline, CDR1 is SEHNR, CDR2 FQNEAQ (reference sequence). CDR3 coding DNA: TGTGCCAGCAGCGTGCCTAGCAGGGGGCTGGACGAGCAGTACTTC. Its protein product is CASSVPSRGLDEQYF.

The V gene is TRBV5-1, the J gene TRBJ1-4; 8 nucleotides match TRBD1. J was trimmed by 7 bases and V by 0 bases; bases with no gene match: 8. This CDR3 has 16 residues. Germline CDR1 is SGHRS and CDR2 is YFSETQ. CDR3 amino acids: CASSLESPGGPEKLFF. The CDR3 coding sequence is TGCGCCAGCAGCTTGGAGTCCCCAGGGGGCCCTGAAAAACTGTTTTTT.

The chain has TRBV21-1 and TRBJ2-3; whether TRBD1, the table's D call, matches the DNA was not checked. TRBV21-1 represents a pseudogene. The CDR3 loop spans 21 amino acids. CDR3 nucleotide sequence: TGTGCCAGCAGCGAAGCCAAGACCTGGAAGGGGCGGCGACATAGCACAGATACGCAGTATTTT. It is translated as CASSEAKTWKGRRHSTDTQYF.

V gene TRBV13 combines with J gene TRBJ2-3; possibly TRBD2 for D (6 bases). Per the germline V gene, CDR1 is PRHDT and CDR2 is FYEKMQ (reference sequence). V dropped 7 bases and J dropped 0 bases, with 11 bases sitting between them. The CDR3 contains 14 residues. Here the CDR3 DNA reads TGTGCCAGCACCCAAGGGACTAGCACAGATACGCAGTATTTT. Translation gives CASTQGTSTDTQYF.

The chain has TRBV29-1 and TRBJ1-2, with 10 bases lining up with TRBD1. Trimming cost V 3 bases and J 11 bases; bases outside gene matches: 15. The germline V gene encodes CDR1 SQVTM and CDR2 ANQGSEA. CDR3 length: 15 amino acids. CDR3: CSVDDRQGAVVGYTF. In nucleotides, the CDR3 is TGCAGCGTTGATGATCGACAGGGGGCCGTCGTGGGGTACACCTTC.

V is TRBV6-5 and J is TRBJ2-3; D is possibly TRBD1 (5 bases). Trimming cost V 6 bases and J 8 bases, with 9 bases left between them. Germline CDR1 and CDR2: MNHEY and SVGAGI. CDR3 length: 11 residues. The CDR3 nucleotides are TGTGCCAGCAGCCAGCAGGGTACGCAGTATTTT. Protein sequence: CASSQQGTQYF.